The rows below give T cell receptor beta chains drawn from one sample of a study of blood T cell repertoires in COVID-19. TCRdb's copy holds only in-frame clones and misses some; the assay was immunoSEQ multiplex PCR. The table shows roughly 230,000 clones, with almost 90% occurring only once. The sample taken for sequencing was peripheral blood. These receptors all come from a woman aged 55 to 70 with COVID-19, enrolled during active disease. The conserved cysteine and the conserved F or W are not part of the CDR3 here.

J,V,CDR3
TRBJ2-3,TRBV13,ASSAIRTSGGAGWNTQY
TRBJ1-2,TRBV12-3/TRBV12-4,ASSLMGEGGYT
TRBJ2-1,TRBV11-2,ASSFGTGGTNEQF
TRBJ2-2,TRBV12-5,ASGLVLGLAATGELF
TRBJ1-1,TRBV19,ASSFQMNTEAF
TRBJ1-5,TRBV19,ASTLSGGLRNQPQH
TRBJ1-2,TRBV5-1,ASSFQGSDYGYT
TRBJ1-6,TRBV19,ASMDDRGPGSPLH
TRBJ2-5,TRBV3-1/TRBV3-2,ASSTVLRGPKTQY
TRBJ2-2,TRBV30,ACQSGTGNTGELF
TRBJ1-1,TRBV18,ASSPQPGQPEAF
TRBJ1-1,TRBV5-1,ASSNTGGSNTEAF
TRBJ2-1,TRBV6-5,ASRPGQGLNEQF
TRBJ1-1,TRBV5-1,ASSSTGGNTEAF
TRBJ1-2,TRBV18,ASSPATGWNYGYT
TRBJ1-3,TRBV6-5,ASSYGGVDGGNTIY
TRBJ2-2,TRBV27,ASSLSGQGRTGELF
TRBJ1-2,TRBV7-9,ASSFPDNYGYT
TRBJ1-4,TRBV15,ATSREQGRANEKLF
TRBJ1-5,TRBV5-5,ASSASGGNQPQH
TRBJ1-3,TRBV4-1,ASSQDTFSGMGNTIY
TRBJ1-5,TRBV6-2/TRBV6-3,ASSQGRSNNQPQH
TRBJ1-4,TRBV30,AWSPGQENEKLF
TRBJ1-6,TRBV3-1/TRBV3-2,ASSRAVNSPLH
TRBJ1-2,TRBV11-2,ASSLYPGQGLDGYT
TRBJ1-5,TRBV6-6,ASSRQGAAGNQPQH
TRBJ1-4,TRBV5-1,ASSLVAARLNEKLF
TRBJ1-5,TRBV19,ASSSQGGQPQH
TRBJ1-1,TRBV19,ASSITGEKGTEAF
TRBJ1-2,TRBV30,AWSVTDYGYT
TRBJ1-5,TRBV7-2,ASSLGTGTVKYSNQPQH
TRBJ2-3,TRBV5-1,ASSSSDTQY
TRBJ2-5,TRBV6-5,ASSYVTSGGQETQY
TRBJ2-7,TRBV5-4,ASSLGFDRAQYEQY
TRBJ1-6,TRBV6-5,ASSYSQGRDSPLH
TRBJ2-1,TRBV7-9,ASNAGSTNEQF
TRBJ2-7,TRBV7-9,ASSSDNYEQY
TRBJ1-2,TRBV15,ATSRDGDTGFYGYT
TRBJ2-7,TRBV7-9,ASSHRTGGLYEQY
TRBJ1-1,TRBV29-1,SVGRGRNTEAF
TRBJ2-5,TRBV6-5,ASSRQAPYQETQY
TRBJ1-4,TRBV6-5,ASSYRTGTPNEKLF
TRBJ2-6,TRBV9,ASSASWNRESSGANVLT
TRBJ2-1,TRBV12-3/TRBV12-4,ARGTGEYNEQF
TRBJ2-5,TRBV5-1,ASSSATGATTQY
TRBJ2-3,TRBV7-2,ASSLQSGDTQY
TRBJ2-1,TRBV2,ASLSGRGSYEQF
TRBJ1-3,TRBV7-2,ASTHQGGSGNTIY
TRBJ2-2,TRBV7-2,ASSLVPGQSWFHTGELF
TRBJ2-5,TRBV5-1,ASGKQARGAGETQY
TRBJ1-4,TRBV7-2,ASSLWGQAANEKLF
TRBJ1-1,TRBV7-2,ASSYRQGTEAF
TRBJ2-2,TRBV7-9,ASSRMLGQYTGELF
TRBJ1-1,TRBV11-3,ASSLGRNTEAF
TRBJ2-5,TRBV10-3,ATSTSPPGGQETQY
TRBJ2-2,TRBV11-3,ASSPPPDISPNTGELF
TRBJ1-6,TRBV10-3,AIFSGIANSPLH
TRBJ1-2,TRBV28,ASSSVTVTGGGYT
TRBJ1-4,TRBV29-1,SVFRQGNNEKLF
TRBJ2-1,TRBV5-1,ASSNRGTTPTNEQF